This paragraph covers one TCR beta chain sequence. Its specificity is unknown. This sample was taken from a study of T cell repertoires in cytomegalovirus infection. Via MiXCR, TCRdb re-called the reads, giving one row per CDR3 protein. This table has 95,000 to 150,000 distinct CDR3 sequences, more than 25% appearing once. The CDR3 covers 15 residues. CDR1 and CDR2 (germline): SEHNR, FQNEAQ (reference sequence). V dropped 6 bases and J dropped 5; count of bases not matched to a gene: 10. This clonotype was sampled from a human donor in good health (CMV status not recorded). Some clones in this sample may be carry-over from other donors' samples. The genes are TRBV7-9 and TRBJ1-1; TRBD1 matches at 9 bases. The starting material was CD8+ T cells from cultured PBMCs, obtained from culture after CMV antigen stimulation. CDR3 loop: CASRPTGGGGTEAFF. CDR3 in DNA: TGTGCCAGCAGGCCTACAGGGGGCGGGGGAACTGAAGCTTTCTTT.